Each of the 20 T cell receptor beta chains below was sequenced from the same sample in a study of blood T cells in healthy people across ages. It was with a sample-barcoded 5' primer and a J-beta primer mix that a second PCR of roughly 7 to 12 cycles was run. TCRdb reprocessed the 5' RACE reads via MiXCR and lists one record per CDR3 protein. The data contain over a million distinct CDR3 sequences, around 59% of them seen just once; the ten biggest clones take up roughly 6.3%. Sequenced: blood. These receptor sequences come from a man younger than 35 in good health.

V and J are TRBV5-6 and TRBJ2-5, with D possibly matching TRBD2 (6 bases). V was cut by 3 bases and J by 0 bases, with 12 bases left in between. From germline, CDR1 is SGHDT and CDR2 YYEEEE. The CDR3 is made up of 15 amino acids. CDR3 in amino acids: CASSSSAGHQETQYF. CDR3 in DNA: TGTGCCAGCAGCTCATCGGCGGGACACCAAGAGACCCAGTACTTC.

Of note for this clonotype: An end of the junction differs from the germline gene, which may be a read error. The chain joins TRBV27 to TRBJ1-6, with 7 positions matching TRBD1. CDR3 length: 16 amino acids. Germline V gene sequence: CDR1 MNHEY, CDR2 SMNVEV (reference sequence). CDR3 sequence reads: CAGSLETGTVGSPLHF. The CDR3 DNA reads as TGTGCCGGCAGTTTAGAAACCGGGACAGTAGGCTCACCCCTCCACTTT.

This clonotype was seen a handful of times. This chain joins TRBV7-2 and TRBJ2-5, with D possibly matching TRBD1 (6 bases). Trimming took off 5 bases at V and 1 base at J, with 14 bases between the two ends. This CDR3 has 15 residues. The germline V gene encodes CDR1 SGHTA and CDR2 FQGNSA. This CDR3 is CASSAPRGGQETQYF. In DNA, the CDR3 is TGTGCCAGCAGCGCACCCAGGGGCGGCCAAGAGACCCAGTACTTC.

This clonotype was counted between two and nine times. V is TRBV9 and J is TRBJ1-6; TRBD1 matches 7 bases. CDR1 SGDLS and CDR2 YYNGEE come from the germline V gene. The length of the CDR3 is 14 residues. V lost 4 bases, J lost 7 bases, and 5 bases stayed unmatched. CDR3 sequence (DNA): TGTGCCAGCAGCATGGGACAGACAAATTCACCCCTCCACTTT. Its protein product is CASSMGQTNSPLHF.

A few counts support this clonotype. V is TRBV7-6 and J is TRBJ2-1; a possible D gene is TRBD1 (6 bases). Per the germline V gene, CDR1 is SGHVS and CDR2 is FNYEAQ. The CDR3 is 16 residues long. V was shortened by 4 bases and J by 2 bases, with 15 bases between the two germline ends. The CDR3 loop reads CASSSQPTGTYNEQFF. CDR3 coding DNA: TGTGCCAGCAGCTCGCAACCCACAGGGACCTACAATGAGCAGTTCTTC.

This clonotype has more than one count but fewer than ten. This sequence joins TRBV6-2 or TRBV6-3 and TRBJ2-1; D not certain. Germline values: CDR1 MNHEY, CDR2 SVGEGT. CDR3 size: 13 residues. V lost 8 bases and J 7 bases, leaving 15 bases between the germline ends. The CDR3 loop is CASDPGALNEQFF. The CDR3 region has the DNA TGTGCCAGCGATCCGGGTGCCCTTAATGAGCAGTTCTTC.

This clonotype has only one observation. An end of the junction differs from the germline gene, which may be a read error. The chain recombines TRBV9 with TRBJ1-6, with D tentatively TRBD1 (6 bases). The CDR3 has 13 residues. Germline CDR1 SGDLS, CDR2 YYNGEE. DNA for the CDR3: TGTGCCAGCAGTGCAGGGGCCAATTCATCCCTCCACTTT. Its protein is CASSAGANSSLHF.

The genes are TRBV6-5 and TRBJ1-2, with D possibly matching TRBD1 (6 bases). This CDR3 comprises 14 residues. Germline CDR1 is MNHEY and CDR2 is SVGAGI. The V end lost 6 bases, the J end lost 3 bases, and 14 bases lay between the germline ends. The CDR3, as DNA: TGTGCCAGCAGCCGCGGACAGCCCTACTATGGCTACACCTTC. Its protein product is CASSRGQPYYGYTF.

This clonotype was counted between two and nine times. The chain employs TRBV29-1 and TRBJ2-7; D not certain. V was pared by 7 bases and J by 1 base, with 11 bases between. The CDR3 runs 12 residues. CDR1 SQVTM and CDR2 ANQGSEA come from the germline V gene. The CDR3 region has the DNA TGCAGCGCAGAGACTGCTTCCTACGAGCAGTACTTC. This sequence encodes CSAETASYEQYF.

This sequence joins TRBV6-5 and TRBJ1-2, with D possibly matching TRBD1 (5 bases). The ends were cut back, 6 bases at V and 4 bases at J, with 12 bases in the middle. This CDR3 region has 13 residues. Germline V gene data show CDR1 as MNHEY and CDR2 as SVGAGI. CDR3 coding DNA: TGTGCCAGCAGCCCGGGCAGGGCCTATGGCTACACCTTC. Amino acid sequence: CASSPGRAYGYTF.

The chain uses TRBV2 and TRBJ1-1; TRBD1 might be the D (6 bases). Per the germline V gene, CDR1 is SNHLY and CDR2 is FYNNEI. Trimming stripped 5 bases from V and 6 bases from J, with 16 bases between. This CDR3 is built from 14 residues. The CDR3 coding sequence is TGTGCCAGCAGTCCCCTCGGGGGCAGCGCTGAAGCTTTCTTT. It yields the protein CASSPLGGSAEAFF. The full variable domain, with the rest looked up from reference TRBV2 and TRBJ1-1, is EPEVTQTPSHQVTQMGQEVILRCVPISNHLYFYWYRQILGQKVEFLVSFYNNEISEKSEIFDDQFSVERPDGSNFTLKIRSTKLEDSAMYFCASSPLGGSAEAFFGQGTRLTVV.

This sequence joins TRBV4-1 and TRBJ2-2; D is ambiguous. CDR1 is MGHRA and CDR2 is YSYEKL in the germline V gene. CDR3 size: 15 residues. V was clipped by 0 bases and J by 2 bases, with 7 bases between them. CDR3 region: CASSQEGSNTGELFF. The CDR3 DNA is TGCGCCAGCAGCCAAGAAGGGTCAAACACCGGGGAGCTGTTTTTT.

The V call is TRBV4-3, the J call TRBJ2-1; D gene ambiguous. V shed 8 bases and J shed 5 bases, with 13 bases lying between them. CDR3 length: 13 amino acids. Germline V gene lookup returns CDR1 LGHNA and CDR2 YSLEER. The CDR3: CASGPGIDNEQFF. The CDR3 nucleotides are TGCGCCAGCGGACCTGGGATCGACAATGAGCAGTTCTTC.

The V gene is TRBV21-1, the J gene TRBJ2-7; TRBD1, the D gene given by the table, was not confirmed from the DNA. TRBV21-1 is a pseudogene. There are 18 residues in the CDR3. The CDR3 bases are TGTGCCAGCAGCAAAGCAAGGGATCTAGACAGGCCCTCCTACGAGCAGTACTTC. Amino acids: CASSKARDLDRPSYEQYF.

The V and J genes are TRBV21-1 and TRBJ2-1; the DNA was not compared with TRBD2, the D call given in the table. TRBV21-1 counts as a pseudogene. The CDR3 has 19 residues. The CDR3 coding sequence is TGTGCCAGCAGCAAAAGGGCCCGCGAGCGGGAGGTTTCCTACAATGAGCAGTTCTTC. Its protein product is CASSKRAREREVSYNEQFF.

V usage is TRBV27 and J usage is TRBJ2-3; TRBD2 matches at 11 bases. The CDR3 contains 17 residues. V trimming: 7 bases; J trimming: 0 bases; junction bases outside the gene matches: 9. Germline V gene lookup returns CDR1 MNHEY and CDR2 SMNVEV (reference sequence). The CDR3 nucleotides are TGTGCCAGCATAGCCCTAGCGGGGGGAACTAGCACAGATACGCAGTATTTT. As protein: CASIALAGGTSTDTQYF.

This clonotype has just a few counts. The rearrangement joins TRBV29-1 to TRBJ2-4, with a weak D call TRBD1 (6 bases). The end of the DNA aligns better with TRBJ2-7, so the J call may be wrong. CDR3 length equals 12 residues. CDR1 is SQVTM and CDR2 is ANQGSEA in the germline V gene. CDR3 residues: CSVRTEYYEQYF. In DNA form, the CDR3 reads TGCAGCGTTCGGACAGAGTATTACGAGCAGTACTTC.

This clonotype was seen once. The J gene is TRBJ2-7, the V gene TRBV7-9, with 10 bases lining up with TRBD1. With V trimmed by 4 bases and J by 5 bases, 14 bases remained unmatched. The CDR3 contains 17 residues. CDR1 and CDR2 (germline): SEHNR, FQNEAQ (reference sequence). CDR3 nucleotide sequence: TGTGCCAGCAGCTCAGCCACCATCGGGACAGGGGCCAACGAGCAGTACTTC. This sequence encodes CASSSATIGTGANEQYF.

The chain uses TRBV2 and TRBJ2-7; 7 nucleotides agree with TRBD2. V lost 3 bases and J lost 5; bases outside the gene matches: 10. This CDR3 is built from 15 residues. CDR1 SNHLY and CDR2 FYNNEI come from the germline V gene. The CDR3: CASSDLERGADEQYF. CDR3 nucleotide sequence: TGTGCCAGCAGTGATCTGGAGCGGGGTGCTGACGAGCAGTACTTC.

CDR3 DNA sequence: TGTGCCAGCAGCCAAGGGACTGGCTCCTACAATGAGCAGTACTTC. The encoded protein is CASSQGTGSYNEQYF. The chain employs TRBV3-1 and TRBJ2-5; TRBD2 might be the D (5 bases). V gave up 1 base and J gave up 11 bases, with 20 bases separating them. The germline V gene has CDR1 LGHDT and CDR2 YNNKEL (reference sequence). The CDR3 spans 15 residues.